These 15 T cell receptor beta chains share one sample of origin, sequenced in a study of T cell changes during pregnancy in multiple sclerosis. Repertoires were generated with immunoSEQ multiplex PCR, while TCRdb's copy carries only in-frame clones and drops some. The table records 65,000 to 90,000 clones, around 90% of them present only once. The specimen was PBMCs, collected in the first trimester of pregnancy. Source of these receptors: a female donor in good health, serving as a control in a pregnancy study. Some clones in this sample may be carry-over from other donors' samples.

This chain uses TRBV6-1 with TRBJ2-3, with 7 bases matching TRBD2. This CDR3 region has 15 residues. Germline lookup yields CDR1 MNHNS and CDR2 SASEGT. Losses at the gene ends were 4 bases for V and 2 bases for J; bases not matched to a gene: 6. CDR3 loop: CASSGKGRATDTQYF. In DNA form, the CDR3 reads TGTGCCAGCAGTGGAAAAGGGAGGGCCACAGATACGCAGTATTTT.

The V call is TRBV5-6, the J call TRBJ2-1; no clear D gene. This CDR3 comprises 11 residues. The V gene's germline CDR1 is SGHDT and CDR2 YYEEEE. V was cut by 4 bases and J by 9 bases, with 8 bases left in between. CDR3 protein: CASSVRREQFF. The CDR3 coding sequence is TGTGCCAGCAGCGTGCGCCGTGAGCAGTTCTTC.

This chain connects TRBV5-3 to TRBJ2-7, with 7 bases that match TRBD2. TRBV5-3 is marked as an open reading frame, function uncertain. V trimming: 1 base; J trimming: 1 base; junction bases outside the gene matches: 2. This CDR3 has 14 amino acids. The CDR3 sequence is CARSLFGGSYEQYF. The CDR3 DNA is TGTGCCAGAAGCTTGTTCGGGGGGTCCTACGAGCAGTACTTC.

The sample holds one count of this clone. This chain uses TRBV7-2 with TRBJ2-2, with a weak D call TRBD2 (6 bases). The germline gives CDR1 SGHTA, CDR2 FQGNSA. Trimming took off 11 bases at V and 11 bases at J, with 27 bases between the two ends. The CDR3 spans 15 residues. The CDR3 here is CAGALRTMKSEELFF. As DNA, the CDR3 is TGTGCCGGAGCCCTCCGGACTATGAAGAGTGAAGAGCTGTTTTTT.

The J gene is TRBJ2-5, the V gene TRBV7-9; 10 positions match TRBD2. Unmatched junction bases numbered 7, after V lost 1 base and J lost 5 bases. The germline V gene has CDR1 SEHNR and CDR2 FQNEAQ (reference sequence). The CDR3 has 16 amino acids. In DNA, the CDR3 is TGTGCCAGCAGCTTAGGGGGGCTAGCGGGGGCGGAGACCCAGTACTTC. Protein sequence: CASSLGGLAGAETQYF.

To note about this clone: One end of the junction fails to match germline, which may point to a read error. The V and J genes are TRBV7-7 and TRBJ2-3; 14 bases agree with TRBD2. This CDR3 contains 17 residues. Germline assignment: CDR1 SSHAT and CDR2 FNYEAQ (reference sequence). CDR3 protein: CASSPRTSGRMMDTQYF. The CDR3 DNA reads TGTGCTAGCAGCCCCCGGACTAGCGGGAGGATGATGGATACGCAGTATTTT.

The chain's CDR3 is CATSRVEGETQYF. The DNA of the CDR3 is TGTGCCACCAGCAGAGTAGAGGGAGAGACCCAGTACTTC. This chain uses TRBV15 with TRBJ2-5, with D possibly TRBD2 on 5 matching bases. From germline, CDR1 is LNHNV and CDR2 YYDKDF (reference sequence). The V and J ends lost 1 base and 4 bases respectively, with 7 bases between them. The CDR3 runs to 13 residues.

The chain carries TRBV5-1 and TRBJ2-3; no clear D gene. Per the germline V gene, CDR1 is SGHRS and CDR2 is YFSETQ. The V end lost 5 bases, the J end lost 2 bases, and 9 bases lay between the germline ends. The length of the CDR3 is 13 residues. For the CDR3, the DNA is TGCGCCAGCAGTGGCGGAACCACAGATACGCAGTATTTT. Residues: CASSGGTTDTQYF. Complete variable domain (other parts from reference TRBV5-1 and TRBJ2-3): KAGVTQTPRYLIKTRGQQVTLSCSPISGHRSVSWYQQTPGQGLQFLFEYFSETQRNKGNFPGRFSGRQFSNSRSEMNVSTLELGDSALYLCASSGGTTDTQYFGPGTRLTVL.

Many counts were recorded for this clone. The CDR3 DNA is TGTGCCAGTAGTGCGCCCCGAGGGACAGCCGACTACGAGCAGTACTTC. Amino acid sequence: CASSAPRGTADYEQYF. The chain uses TRBV19 and TRBJ2-7; 7 bases are a match to TRBD1. Germline V gene data show CDR1 as LNHDA and CDR2 as SQIVND (reference sequence). V lost 5 bases to trimming and J lost 3 bases; unmatched junction nucleotides: 13. The CDR3 consists of 16 residues.

The V gene is TRBV7-9, the J gene TRBJ1-3; unclear D gene. Trimming left V 8 bases short and J 2 bases short, with 10 bases between. The CDR3 length is 13 residues. Looked up from germline, CDR1 is SEHNR and CDR2 is FQNEAQ (reference sequence). CDR3 amino acids: CASEAVTGNTIYF. Here the CDR3 DNA reads TGTGCCAGCGAGGCGGTTACTGGAAACACCATATATTTT.

The rearrangement uses TRBV6-4 and TRBJ2-3, with D possibly being TRBD1 (5 bases). CDR3 length equals 15 residues. Between the trimmed V and J ends, which lost 0 bases and 4 bases, there was a span of 11 bases. CDR1 and CDR2 (germline): MRHNA, SNTAGT. The CDR3 sequence is CASSDSIGAADTQYF. CDR3 sequence (DNA): TGTGCCAGCAGTGACTCGATTGGGGCGGCAGATACGCAGTATTTT.

The chain recombines TRBV9 with TRBJ1-2; 11 bases are a match to TRBD1. Looked up from germline, CDR1 is SGDLS and CDR2 is YYNGEE. Losses at the gene ends were 0 bases for V and 3 bases for J; bases not matched to a gene: 10. There are 18 residues in the CDR3. CDR3 sequence reads: CASSVVQDRGRLDYGYTF. The DNA of the CDR3 is TGTGCCAGCAGCGTAGTACAGGACAGGGGGCGCCTTGACTATGGCTACACCTTC.

The V gene is TRBV19, the J gene TRBJ1-5; TRBD1 is a possible D gene (6 bases). The CDR3 is 12 amino acids. V lost 10 bases and J lost 5, with 12 bases in between. Looked up from germline, CDR1 is LNHDA and CDR2 is SQIVND (reference sequence). The CDR3 DNA is TGTGCCACCGACCAGGGGTATCAGCCCCAGCATTTT. This codes for CATDQGYQPQHF.

The chain couples TRBV6-4 to TRBJ2-4; the match to TRBD2 covers 7 bases. Germline CDR1 and CDR2: MRHNA and SNTAGT. V dropped 2 bases and J dropped 8; count of bases not matched to a gene: 6. The CDR3 is 14 amino acids. The CDR3 bases are TGTGCCAGCAGTGACGGGGGGGAGAAGGACATTCAGTACTTC. It codes for CASSDGGEKDIQYF.

This chain joins TRBV27 and TRBJ2-5; D possibly corresponds to TRBD1 (6 bases). Trimming stripped 4 bases from V and 2 bases from J, with 11 bases between. The germline V gene encodes CDR1 MNHEY and CDR2 SMNVEV (reference sequence). CDR3 length equals 14 residues. As DNA, the CDR3 is TGTGCCAGCAGTTCGCGGACAGCACAAGAGACCCAGTACTTC. Protein sequence: CASSSRTAQETQYF.